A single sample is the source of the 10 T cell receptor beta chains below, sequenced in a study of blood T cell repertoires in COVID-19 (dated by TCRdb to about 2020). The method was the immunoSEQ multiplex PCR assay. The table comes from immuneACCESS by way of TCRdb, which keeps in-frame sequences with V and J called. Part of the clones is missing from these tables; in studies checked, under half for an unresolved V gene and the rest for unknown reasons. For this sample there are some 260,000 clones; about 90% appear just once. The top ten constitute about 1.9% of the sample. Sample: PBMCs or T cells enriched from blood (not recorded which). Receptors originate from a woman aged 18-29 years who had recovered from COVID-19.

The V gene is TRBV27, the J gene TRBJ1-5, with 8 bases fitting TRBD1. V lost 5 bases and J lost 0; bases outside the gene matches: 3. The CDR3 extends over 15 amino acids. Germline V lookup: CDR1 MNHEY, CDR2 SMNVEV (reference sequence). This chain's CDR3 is CASSRTGNSNQPQHF. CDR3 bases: TGTGCCAGCAGTAGGACAGGGAATAGCAATCAGCCCCAGCATTTT.

CDR3 sequence reads: CASKGQGAYEQYF. The CDR3 region has the DNA TGCGCCAGCAAGGGACAGGGGGCCTACGAGCAGTACTTC. The chain is built from TRBV5-1 and TRBJ2-7; 11 bases match TRBD1. CDR1 and CDR2 (germline): SGHRS, YFSETQ. The CDR3 covers 13 residues. V shed 6 bases and J 2 bases; nucleotides not matched to a gene: 1.

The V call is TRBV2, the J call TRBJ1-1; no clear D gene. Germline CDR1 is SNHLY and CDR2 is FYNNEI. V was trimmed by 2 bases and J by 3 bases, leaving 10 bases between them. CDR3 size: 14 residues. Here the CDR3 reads CASSESGDYTEAFF. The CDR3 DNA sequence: TGTGCCAGCAGTGAATCGGGAGACTACACTGAAGCTTTCTTT. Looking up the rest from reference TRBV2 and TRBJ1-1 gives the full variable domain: EPEVTQTPSHQVTQMGQEVILRCVPISNHLYFYWYRQILGQKVEFLVSFYNNEISEKSEIFDDQFSVERPDGSNFTLKIRSTKLEDSAMYFCASSESGDYTEAFFGQGTRLTVV.

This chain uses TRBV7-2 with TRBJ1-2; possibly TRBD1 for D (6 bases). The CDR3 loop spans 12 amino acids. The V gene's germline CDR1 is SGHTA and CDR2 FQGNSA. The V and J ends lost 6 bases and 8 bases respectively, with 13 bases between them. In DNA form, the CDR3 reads TGTGCCAGCAGTCGACAGGCGTACGGCTACACCTTC. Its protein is CASSRQAYGYTF.

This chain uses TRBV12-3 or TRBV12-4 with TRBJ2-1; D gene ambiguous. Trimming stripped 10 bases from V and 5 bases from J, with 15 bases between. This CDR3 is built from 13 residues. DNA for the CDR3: TGTGCCATCGCGGATCAATTTCACAATGAGCAGTTCTTC. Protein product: CAIADQFHNEQFF.

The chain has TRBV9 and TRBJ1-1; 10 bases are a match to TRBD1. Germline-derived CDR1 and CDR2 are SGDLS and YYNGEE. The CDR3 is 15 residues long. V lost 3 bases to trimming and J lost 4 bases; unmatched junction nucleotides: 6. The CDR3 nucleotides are TGTGCCAGCAGCGACGGACAGGGGGAAGGCACTGAAGCTTTCTTT. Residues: CASSDGQGEGTEAFF.

The CDR3 region has the DNA TGCGCCAGCAGCTGGGACAGCAGCTCCTACAATGAGCAGTTCTTC. Its protein is CASSWDSSSYNEQFF. The V gene is TRBV5-1, the J gene TRBJ2-1, with 7 bases identical to TRBD1. The CDR3 extends over 15 amino acids. Per the germline V gene, CDR1 is SGHRS and CDR2 is YFSETQ. Trimming took 3 bases from V and 0 from J; bases not matched to a gene: 3.

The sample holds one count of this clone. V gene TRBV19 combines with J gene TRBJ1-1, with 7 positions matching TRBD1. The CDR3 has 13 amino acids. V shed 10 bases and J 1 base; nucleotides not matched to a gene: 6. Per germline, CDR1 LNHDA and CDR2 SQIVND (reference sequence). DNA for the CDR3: TGTGCCACCCAGGGACAGAAGAACACTGAAGCTTTCTTT. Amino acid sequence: CATQGQKNTEAFF.

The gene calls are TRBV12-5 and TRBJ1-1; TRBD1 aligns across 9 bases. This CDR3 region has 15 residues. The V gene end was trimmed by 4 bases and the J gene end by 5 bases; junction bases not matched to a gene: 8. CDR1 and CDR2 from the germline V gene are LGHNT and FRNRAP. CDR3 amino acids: CASGWGQGSRTEAFF. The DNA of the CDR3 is TGTGCTAGTGGTTGGGGACAGGGATCGCGGACTGAAGCTTTCTTT.

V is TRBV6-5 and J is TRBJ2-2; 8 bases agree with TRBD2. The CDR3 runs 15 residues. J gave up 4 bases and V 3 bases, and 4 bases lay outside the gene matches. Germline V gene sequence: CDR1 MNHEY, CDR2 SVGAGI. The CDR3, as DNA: TGTGCCAGCAGTTATGGGCTAGCGGGCACCGGGGAGCTGTTTTTT. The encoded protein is CASSYGLAGTGELFF.